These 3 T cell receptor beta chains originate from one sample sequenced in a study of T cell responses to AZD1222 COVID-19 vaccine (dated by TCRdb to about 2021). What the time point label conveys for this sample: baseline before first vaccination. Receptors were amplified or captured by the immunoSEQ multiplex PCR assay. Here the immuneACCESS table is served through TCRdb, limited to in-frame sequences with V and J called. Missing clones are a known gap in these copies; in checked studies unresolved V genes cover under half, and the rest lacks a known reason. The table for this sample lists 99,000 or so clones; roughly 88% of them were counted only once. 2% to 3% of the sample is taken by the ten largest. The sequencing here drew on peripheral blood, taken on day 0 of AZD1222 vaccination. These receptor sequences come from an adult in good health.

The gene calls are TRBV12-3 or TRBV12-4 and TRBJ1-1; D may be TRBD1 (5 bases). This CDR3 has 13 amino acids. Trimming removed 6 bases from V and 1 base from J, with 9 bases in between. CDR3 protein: CASRQGPNTEAFF. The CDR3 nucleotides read TGTGCCAGCAGGCAGGGACCGAACACTGAAGCTTTCTTT.

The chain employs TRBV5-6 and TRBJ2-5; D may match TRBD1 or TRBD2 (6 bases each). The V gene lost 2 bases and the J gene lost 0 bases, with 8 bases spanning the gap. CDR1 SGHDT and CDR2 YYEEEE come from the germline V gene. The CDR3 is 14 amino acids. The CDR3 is CASSFGGHQETQYF. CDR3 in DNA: TGTGCCAGCAGCTTCGGGGGCCACCAAGAGACCCAGTACTTC.

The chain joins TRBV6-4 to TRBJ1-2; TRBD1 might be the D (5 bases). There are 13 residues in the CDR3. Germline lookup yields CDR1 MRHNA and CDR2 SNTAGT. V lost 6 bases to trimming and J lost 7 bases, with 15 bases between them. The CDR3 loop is CASRRDSRGGYTF. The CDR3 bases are TGTGCCAGCAGACGGGACTCGAGAGGTGGCTACACCTTC.